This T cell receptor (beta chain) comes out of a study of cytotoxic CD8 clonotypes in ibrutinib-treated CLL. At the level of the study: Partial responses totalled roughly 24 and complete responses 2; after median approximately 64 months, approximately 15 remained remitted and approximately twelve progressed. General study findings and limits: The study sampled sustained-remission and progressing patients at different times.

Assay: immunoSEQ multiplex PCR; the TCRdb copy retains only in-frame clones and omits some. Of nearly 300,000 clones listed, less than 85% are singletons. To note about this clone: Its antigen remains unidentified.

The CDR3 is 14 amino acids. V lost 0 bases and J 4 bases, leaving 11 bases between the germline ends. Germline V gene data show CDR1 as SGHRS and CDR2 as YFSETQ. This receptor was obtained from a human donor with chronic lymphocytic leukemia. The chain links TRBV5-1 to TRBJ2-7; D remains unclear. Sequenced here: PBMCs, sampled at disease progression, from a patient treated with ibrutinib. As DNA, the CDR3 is TGCGCCAGCAGCTTGGTTGTGGGATCATACGAGCAGTACTTC. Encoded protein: CASSLVVGSYEQYF.